A single sample is the source of the 16 T cell receptor beta chains below, sequenced in a study of OX40 agonist ivuxolimab in advanced cancers. The protocol used for the library was the immunoSEQ multiplex PCR assay. Imported from immuneACCESS, the table was reduced by TCRdb to in-frame sequences with V and J called. These copies leave out some clones; in studies compared against another copy, an unresolved V gene accounts for under half, and the cause of the remainder is not known. The sample yields roughly 53,000 clones; roughly 83% were counted once. The ten largest account for around 13% of the sample. Sequencing used CD4+ or CD8+ T cells sorted from blood, obtained in a trial of the OX40 agonist ivuxolimab. These receptor sequences come from an adult with an advanced solid tumor such as melanoma, head and neck, liver or kidney cancer.

This clone was detected only a few times. This chain uses TRBV28 with TRBJ1-5; D is perhaps TRBD1 (6 bases). This CDR3 is built from 15 residues. V was trimmed by 8 bases and J by 4 bases, leaving 18 bases between them. Germline CDR1 is MDHEN and CDR2 is SYDVKM. The CDR3 loop reads CASGPAGARNQPQHF. CDR3 DNA sequence: TGTGCCAGCGGTCCGGCAGGGGCCCGTAATCAGCCCCAGCATTTT.

CDR3 amino acids: CASSQSGPGLAGGRSSYEQYF. CDR3 nucleotide sequence: TGCGCCAGCAGTCAATCGGGGCCTGGACTAGCGGGAGGCAGAAGCTCCTACGAGCAGTACTTC. The V call is TRBV23-1, the J call TRBJ2-7; 14 nucleotides line up with TRBD2. TRBV23-1 has ORF status, its function being uncertain. The CDR3 spans 21 residues. The V and J ends lost 0 bases and 0 bases, in that order; junction bases with no gene match: 13.

The chain joins TRBV13 to TRBJ1-2; D gene ambiguous. CDR1 and CDR2 (germline): PRHDT, FYEKMQ (reference sequence). V was shortened by 3 bases and J by 2 bases, with 19 bases between the two germline ends. This CDR3 has 17 amino acids. CDR3 coding DNA: TGTGCCAGCAGCTTCAGTTCGGTTACCGAAGGAAACTATGGCTACACCTTC. This encodes CASSFSSVTEGNYGYTF.

V gene TRBV4-1 combines with J gene TRBJ1-2; 7 bases align to TRBD1. Germline trimming cut 7 bases from V and 1 base from J; bases unmatched to any gene: 15. CDR1 MGHRA and CDR2 YSYEKL come from the germline V gene. The CDR3 is 17 residues long. In nucleotides, the CDR3 is TGCGCCAGCAACTATATCTTTGAGGGACAGATTAACTATGGCTACACCTTC. It yields the protein CASNYIFEGQINYGYTF.

The table lists this clone with a few counts. This sequence joins TRBV4-1 and TRBJ1-2; 7 bases are a match to TRBD1. The length of the CDR3 is 16 residues. Germline CDR1 and CDR2: MGHRA and YSYEKL. The V segment lost 1 base and the J segment 2 bases; nucleotides outside the gene matches: 7. The CDR3 region has the DNA TGCGCCAGCAGCCAAGCCCTCTTGACAGGGAACTATGGCTACACCTTC. This codes for CASSQALLTGNYGYTF.

V usage is TRBV7-2 and J usage is TRBJ1-2; TRBD1 agrees at 10 bases. The CDR3 has 17 amino acids. Germline CDR1 and CDR2: SGHTA and FQGNSA. V gave up 4 bases and J gave up 7 bases; unmatched junction bases: 15. The CDR3 spells CASSSPLGQGFLSGYTF. In DNA, the CDR3 is TGTGCCAGCAGCTCCCCACTGGGACAGGGGTTTTTGAGTGGCTACACCTTC.

The gene calls are TRBV28 and TRBJ2-2; 11 bases fit TRBD1. This CDR3 is 15 amino acids long. Germline CDR1 reads MDHEN; CDR2 reads SYDVKM. V dropped 2 bases and J dropped 6; count of bases not matched to a gene: 2. The chain's CDR3 is CASSLPGQGAGELFF. The CDR3 bases are TGTGCCAGCAGTTTACCGGGACAGGGGGCCGGGGAGCTGTTTTTT.

This rearrangement joins TRBV5-4 to TRBJ1-3, with a tentative D call TRBD1 (5 bases). CDR1 and CDR2 (germline): SGHNT, YYREEE (reference sequence). Trimming left V 0 bases short and J 3 bases short, with 7 bases between. The CDR3 length is 14 residues. The CDR3 nucleotides read TGTGCCAGCAGCTTGGTGGGGGATGGAAACACCATATATTTT. Translated: CASSLVGDGNTIYF.

This clone is medium-sized (0.01 to 0.1%) within its sample. This chain uses TRBV4-2 with TRBJ2-6; maybe TRBD2 (5 bases). The CDR3 extends over 16 amino acids. The germline V gene encodes CDR1 LGHNA and CDR2 YNFKEQ. V was trimmed by 4 bases and J by 0 bases, leaving 10 bases between them. The CDR3 here is CASSPEAASGANVLTF. DNA for the CDR3: TGTGCCAGCAGCCCGGAGGCAGCCTCTGGGGCCAACGTCCTGACTTTC.

The chain links TRBV28 to TRBJ1-2; no definite D call. V dropped 6 bases and J dropped 6 bases, with 8 bases sitting between them. Per germline, CDR1 MDHEN and CDR2 SYDVKM. CDR3 length: 11 amino acids. The CDR3 spells CASRLPNGYTF. CDR3 bases: TGTGCCAGCAGACTCCCTAATGGCTACACCTTC.

The chain employs TRBV5-1 and TRBJ1-1; possible D gene TRBD1, 5 bases. This CDR3 has 14 amino acids. Trimming took off 4 bases at V and 3 bases at J, with 13 bases between the two ends. CDR1 is SGHRS, CDR2 YFSETQ, per germline. CDR3 amino acids: CASSLGDGYTEAFF. The CDR3, as DNA: TGCGCCAGCAGCCTAGGGGACGGATACACTGAAGCTTTCTTT.

This clone has only one observation. V is TRBV28 and J is TRBJ2-3; 7 bases agree with TRBD2. This CDR3 comprises 14 residues. Germline CDR1 and CDR2: MDHEN and SYDVKM. V shed 8 bases and J 6 bases; nucleotides not matched to a gene: 11. CDR3 residues: CASGDMLLADTQYF. The CDR3 coding sequence is TGTGCCAGCGGTGATATGCTACTAGCGGATACGCAGTATTTT.

In its sample, this clone was seen once. This chain uses TRBV27 with TRBJ2-3; 7 bases are shared with TRBD2. V gave up 6 bases and J gave up 1 base; unmatched junction bases: 4. This CDR3 region has 14 residues. Germline-derived CDR1 and CDR2 are MNHEY and SMNVEV (reference sequence). This CDR3 is CASRGGLGTDTQYF. As DNA, the CDR3 is TGTGCCAGCAGGGGGGGGTTGGGCACAGATACGCAGTATTTT.

This clone appeared a single time. J is TRBJ1-5 and V is TRBV6-1; D might be TRBD1 (5 bases). Germline assignment: CDR1 MNHNS and CDR2 SASEGT. The CDR3 consists of 13 residues. The V end was cut by 10 bases, the J end by 5 bases, with 15 bases between. CDR3 sequence reads: CATRQGVDQPQHF. For the CDR3, the DNA is TGTGCCACCAGGCAGGGTGTAGATCAGCCCCAGCATTTT.

This chain connects TRBV5-6 to TRBJ2-6; D assignment may be TRBD1 or TRBD2 (5 bases each). The length of the CDR3 is 18 residues. Germline V gene lookup returns CDR1 SGHDT and CDR2 YYEEEE. Trimming removed 6 bases at V and 2 bases at J, with 21 bases between. This chain's CDR3 is CASTPGRDQKTGANVLTF. The CDR3 region has the DNA TGTGCCAGCACCCCGGGAAGGGACCAGAAAACTGGGGCCAACGTCCTGACTTTC.

The genes are TRBV5-1 and TRBJ2-3, with 7 bases fitting TRBD1. This CDR3 contains 15 residues. CDR1 is SGHRS and CDR2 is YFSETQ in the germline V gene. Trimming cost V 4 bases and J 2 bases; bases outside gene matches: 7. For the CDR3, the DNA is TGCGCCAGCAGCAAGGGACAGATAGTCACAGATACGCAGTATTTT. Translation gives CASSKGQIVTDTQYF.